This entry lists 26 T cell receptor gamma chains sequenced from one sample in a study of Vδ1+ human thymocytes. Overall study findings and caveats: Thymic TRG and TRD repertoires appeared highly polyclonal, with Gaussian CDR3 length distributions.

RNA was extracted from the cells and then reverse transcribed. Pooled V-gene forward primers with one constant-region reverse primer generated the CDR3 amplicons by multiplex PCR. TCRdb re-called clones from the multiplex PCR reads using CATT. The table has tens of thousands of gamma-chain clones, roughly a fifth seen once; the top ten hold 1.8%. What these receptors recognize is not known. Input material: Vdelta1+ gamma-delta thymocytes from the thymus. Subset given: FACS-sorted CD3+ TCRalphabeta- TCRVdelta1+ TCRVdelta2- thymocytes. The receptors were sampled from a boy under two years old who had congenital heart surgery.

This chain uses TRGV3 with TRGJ1 or TRGJ2. Trimming at V came to 0 bases and at J to 7 bases, leaving 9 bases not matched to a gene. Germline V gene lookup returns CDR1 VTNTFY and CDR2 YDVSTARD (reference sequence). The CDR3 is 14 amino acids. The CDR3 protein is CATWDRPNRYKKLF. CDR3 sequence (DNA): TGTGCCACCTGGGACAGGCCTAATCGATATAAGAAACTCTTT.

About this clone itself: At the DNA level, this CDR3 is encoded by other sequences in the same sample as well. The rearrangement joins TRGV4 to TRGJ1 or TRGJ2. In germline, CDR1 is EGSTGY, CDR2 YDSYTSSV. V lost 0 bases to trimming and J lost 4 bases; unmatched junction nucleotides: 3. The CDR3 is made up of 13 amino acids. The CDR3 DNA is TGTGCCACCTGGGATGGGGGATATTATAAGAAACTCTTT. The encoded protein is CATWDGGYYKKLF.

This clone appeared a few times. The chain carries TRGV5 and TRGJ1 or TRGJ2. The germline CDR1 and CDR2 sequences are VINAFY and YDVSNSKD. CDR3 length: 11 residues. Trimming at V came to 3 bases and at J to 12 bases, leaving 8 bases not matched to a gene. In nucleotides, the CDR3 is TGTGCCACCTGGGACGGGCATGGGAAACTCTTT. This sequence encodes CATWDGHGKLF.

This clone was counted a few times. The chain uses TRGV2 and TRGJ1 or TRGJ2. The CDR3 length is 12 residues. Germline assignment: CDR1 EGSNGY and CDR2 YDSYNSKV. V was clipped by 2 bases and J by 5 bases; unmatched bases: 3. The CDR3 loop is CATWDENYKKLF. The CDR3 bases are TGTGCCACCTGGGACGAAAATTATAAGAAACTCTTT.

The chain employs TRGV4 and TRGJ1 or TRGJ2. The V gene end was trimmed by 0 bases and the J gene end by 11 bases; junction bases not matched to a gene: 10. The V gene's germline CDR1 is EGSTGY and CDR2 YDSYTSSV. The CDR3 extends over 13 amino acids. CDR3 coding DNA: TGTGCCACCTGGGATGGGCCACAAGATGAGAAACTCTTT. Translation: CATWDGPQDEKLF.

The table lists this clone with a few counts. The junction shows a germline mismatch at one end, possibly a read error. The V call is TRGV9, the J call TRGJ1 or TRGJ2. The CDR3 has 13 amino acids. Germline V gene data show CDR1 as GITISATS and CDR2 as ISYDGTV (reference sequence). The CDR3 region has the DNA TGTGCCTTGTGGGAGGCCCGTTATCATAAGAAACTCTTT. This translates into CALWEARYHKKLF.

This clone showed up just a few times. This chain joins TRGV3 and TRGJ1 or TRGJ2. Germline CDR1 VTNTFY, CDR2 YDVSTARD (reference sequence). Germline trimming cut 0 bases from V and 4 bases from J; bases unmatched to any gene: 6. CDR3 length: 14 amino acids. The chain's CDR3 is CATWDRPQYYKKLF. Written as DNA, the CDR3 is TGTGCCACCTGGGACAGGCCACAGTATTATAAGAAACTCTTT.

This clone was picked up a small number of times. The chain is built from TRGV4 and TRGJ1 or TRGJ2. The V and J ends lost 5 bases and 1 base, in that order; junction bases with no gene match: 8. This CDR3 has 14 amino acids. Germline V lookup: CDR1 EGSTGY, CDR2 YDSYTSSV. The chain's CDR3 is CATWGGENYYKKLF. The DNA for the CDR3 is TGTGCCACCTGGGGTGGAGAAAATTATTATAAGAAACTCTTT.

The chain couples TRGV4 to TRGJ1 or TRGJ2. CDR1 is EGSTGY, CDR2 YDSYTSSV, per germline. This CDR3 comprises 14 residues. V shed 4 bases and J 5 bases; nucleotides not matched to a gene: 11. The CDR3 DNA follows: TGTGCCACCTGGGACGGGGATGGGGATTATAAGAAACTCTTT. Translation gives CATWDGDGDYKKLF.

This clone was observed a few times. This chain links TRGV8 with TRGJ1 or TRGJ2. The CDR3 extends over 14 amino acids. From germline, CDR1 is VENAVY and CDR2 YDSYNSRV. V lost 3 bases and J lost 4; bases outside the gene matches: 9. Here the CDR3 DNA reads TGTGCCACCTGGGATCGGACTTTCTATTATAAGAAACTCTTT. It yields the protein CATWDRTFYYKKLF.

Comment on this clone: Mismatch with germline at one junction end may stem from a read error. The rearrangement uses TRGV5 and TRGJ1 or TRGJ2. Germline-derived CDR1 and CDR2 are VINAFY and YDVSNSKD. The CDR3 has 11 amino acids. CDR3 protein: CAAWDHYKELF. In DNA form, the CDR3 reads TGTGCCGCCTGGGATCATTATAAGGAACTCTTT.

In this sample, this clone turned up a few times. A much bigger clone sits one base away, suggesting this may be a read error. This sample also contains other DNA sequences that code for the same CDR3. This rearrangement joins TRGV9 to TRGJ1 or TRGJ2. The length of the CDR3 is 12 residues. CDR1 GITISATS and CDR2 ISYDGTV come from the germline V gene (reference sequence). V lost 5 bases, J lost 3 bases, and 4 bases stayed unmatched. The CDR3: CALWVGYYKKLF. The CDR3 coding sequence is TGTGCCTTGTGGGTGGGTTATTATAAGAAACTCTTT.

In its sample, this clone was seen a few times. This specimen includes other DNA sequences encoding the same CDR3. The chain combines TRGV2 with TRGJ1 or TRGJ2. Germline V gene sequence: CDR1 EGSNGY, CDR2 YDSYNSKV. The CDR3 runs to 11 residues. V lost 0 bases to trimming and J lost 12 bases; unmatched junction nucleotides: 5. As DNA, the CDR3 is TGTGCCACCTGGGACGGGCCAAGGAAACTCTTT. Translated, it gives CATWDGPRKLF.

The V call is TRGV9, the J call TRGJ1 or TRGJ2. V was pared by 0 bases and J by 5 bases, with 10 bases of the junction left unmatched. Germline V gene data show CDR1 as GITISATS and CDR2 as ISYDGTV (reference sequence). CDR3 length: 15 residues. In DNA form, the CDR3 reads TGTGCCTTGTGGGAGGTGGAGGAGGGAGATTATAAGAAACTCTTT. Its translation: CALWEVEEGDYKKLF.

The chain is built from TRGV4 and TRGJP2. Germline CDR1 reads EGSTGY; CDR2 reads YDSYTSSV. J lost 3 bases, V lost 2 bases, and 9 bases had no gene match. This CDR3 is 16 amino acids long. The CDR3 DNA follows: TGTGCCACCTGGGATGTTTTGAGCGGTAGTGATTGGATCAAGACGTTT. Encoded protein: CATWDVLSGSDWIKTF.

In this sample, this clone turned up a few times. This sample also contains other DNA sequences that code for the same CDR3. This chain links TRGV9 with TRGJ1 or TRGJ2. There are 13 residues in the CDR3. Germline trimming cut 1 base from V and 4 bases from J; bases unmatched to any gene: 4. Germline assignment: CDR1 GITISATS and CDR2 ISYDGTV (reference sequence). CDR3 sequence reads: CALWEVSYYKKLF. The CDR3 bases are TGTGCCTTGTGGGAGGTTAGCTATTATAAGAAACTCTTT.

Worth noting for this clone: The identical CDR3 is also encoded by other nucleotide sequences in the sample. V and J are TRGV2 and TRGJ1 or TRGJ2. This CDR3 has 14 residues. Per the germline V gene, CDR1 is EGSNGY and CDR2 is YDSYNSKV. The ends lost 1 base at V and 3 bases at J; junction bases unmatched: 6. The CDR3 reads CATWDGRRYYKKLF. DNA of the CDR3: TGTGCCACCTGGGACGGACGACGTTATTATAAGAAACTCTTT.

With respect to this clone: Different DNA sequences within this sample yield the same CDR3. The gene calls are TRGV4 and TRGJ1 or TRGJ2. J was trimmed by 6 bases and V by 0 bases; bases with no gene match: 5. The CDR3 extends over 13 amino acids. CDR1 EGSTGY and CDR2 YDSYTSSV come from the germline V gene. CDR3 in amino acids: CATWDGLGYKKLF. The CDR3 region has the DNA TGTGCCACCTGGGATGGGCTAGGTTATAAGAAACTCTTT.

This clone was seen only once. The J gene is TRGJ1 or TRGJ2, the V gene TRGV9. Looked up from germline, CDR1 is GITISATS and CDR2 is ISYDGTV (reference sequence). V lost 8 bases to trimming and J lost 6 bases; unmatched junction nucleotides: 4. The CDR3 has 10 residues. CDR3 bases: TGTGCCTTGTTAAGTTATAAGAAACTCTTT. Translated, it gives CALLSYKKLF.

The chain couples TRGV9 to TRGJP. The CDR3 consists of 17 residues. The junction had 7 bases not matched to a gene; V was cut back by 2 bases and J by 6 bases. Germline V gene lookup returns CDR1 GITISATS and CDR2 ISYDGTV (reference sequence). DNA for the CDR3: TGTGCCTTGTGGGAGGGGAAATCAGAGTTGGGCAAAAAAATCAAGGTATTT. It is translated as CALWEGKSELGKKIKVF.

The genes are TRGV9 and TRGJP. CDR3 length equals 17 residues. The germline V gene encodes CDR1 GITISATS and CDR2 ISYDGTV (reference sequence). J lost 7 bases, V lost 0 bases, and 6 bases had no gene match. CDR3 DNA sequence: TGTGCCTTGTGGGAGGTGAGTGCGGAGTTGGGCAAAAAAATCAAGGTATTT. Encoded protein: CALWEVSAELGKKIKVF.

The J gene is TRGJ1 or TRGJ2, the V gene TRGV8. The CDR3 runs to 14 residues. Germline loops: CDR1 VENAVY, CDR2 YDSYNSRV. With 0 bases clipped from V and 12 bases from J, the junction kept 14 bases outside the gene matches. The CDR3 region has the DNA TGTGCCACCTGGGATAGGGTTTCTTTTCGGTGGAAACTCTTT. Translating gives CATWDRVSFRWKLF.

To note about this clone: A read error may account for a junction end that differs from germline. The chain recombines TRGV8 with TRGJP1. Per germline, CDR1 VENAVY and CDR2 YDSYNSRV. The CDR3 consists of 14 residues. In DNA form, the CDR3 reads TGTGCCACCTGGGATACTGGCACTGGTTGGCTCAAGATATTT. Its translation: CATWDTGTGWLKIF.

This clone turned up a few times. This chain links TRGV4 with TRGJ1 or TRGJ2. After removal of 2 bases from V and 2 bases from J, the junction contained 9 bases not matched to a gene. Germline-derived CDR1 and CDR2 are EGSTGY and YDSYTSSV. The CDR3 covers 15 residues. The CDR3 loop reads CATWDAPSHYYKKLF. CDR3 bases: TGTGCCACCTGGGATGCCCCATCCCATTATTATAAGAAACTCTTT.

This clone was observed a handful of times. The chain employs TRGV4 and TRGJ1 or TRGJ2. The V and J ends lost 4 bases and 9 bases, in that order; junction bases with no gene match: 9. This CDR3 has 12 residues. Germline-derived CDR1 and CDR2 are EGSTGY and YDSYTSSV. The CDR3 region has the DNA TGTGCCACCTGGGACGGGCGGGCTAAGAAACTCTTT. This codes for CATWDGRAKKLF.

This clone was found a few times. The chain combines TRGV2 with TRGJ1 or TRGJ2. CDR3 size: 11 residues. Germline-derived CDR1 and CDR2 are EGSNGY and YDSYNSKV. V shed 2 bases and J 16 bases; nucleotides not matched to a gene: 11. CDR3 protein: CATWDADEELF. The CDR3, as DNA: TGTGCCACCTGGGACGCAGACGAGGAGCTCTTT.